This T cell receptor beta chain was sequenced in a study of beta chain features in type 1 diabetes. Study information: Patients and healthy donors were similar in age, gender and cell yields.

The germline V and J ends were trimmed by 1 base and 9 bases, with 14 bases remaining between them. This CDR3 is 14 amino acids long. CDR1 and CDR2 (germline): SGHTS, YDEGEE. The authors reverse transcribed all of the isolated RNA, so sequencing captured expressed TCRB transcripts. Sequenced by immunoSEQ multiplex PCR; TCRdb stores in-frame clones only, minus some. The table lists about 340,000 clones, roughly 8% of them singletons. The chain carries TRBV5-8 and TRBJ2-4; D not resolved. The TCR was taken from a young woman in good health. The specimen was central memory CD4+ T cells from blood. The CDR3 region is CASSLSAPRTIQYF. The CDR3 nucleotides are TGTGCCAGCAGCTTGTCGGCTCCTAGAACCATTCAGTACTTC.